Given below is one TCR beta chain in context. Clones were read by immunoSEQ multiplex PCR, and TCRdb kept only the in-frame ones, dropping some. The sample lists thousands of clones; more than 45% were seen once. This record belongs to a study of sequential checkpoint blockade in melanoma. The CDR3 sequence is 15 residues long. Germline V gene data show CDR1 as MDHEN and CDR2 as SYDVKM. With 4 bases removed from V and 6 bases from J, the gap between germline ends came to 16 bases. Treatment defined: randomized to nivolumab then ipilimumab (arm A) or the reverse (arm B). The TCR comes from a human donor with melanoma. The chain employs TRBV28 and TRBJ1-5, with TRBD1 as a possible D gene (5 bases). Sequences were derived from CD8+ T cells sorted from blood (inferred from file names), sampled from a patient given nivolumab and ipilimumab in sequence. The CDR3 reads CASSSWTRRGQPQHF. For the CDR3, the DNA is TGTGCCAGCAGTTCCTGGACTCGGAGGGGTCAGCCCCAGCATTTT.